This T cell receptor beta chain originates from a study of blood T cell repertoires in COVID-19. Study details: Sites in the United States, Italy and Spain provided acute and convalescent COVID-19 samples.

V was pared by 2 bases and J by 3 bases, with 12 bases between. The V gene's germline CDR1 is SGHDT and CDR2 YYEEEE. The CDR3 covers 14 residues. Per the original methods: Nucleated cell counts were estimated from reference gene primer amplification. Only in-frame clones appear in the TCRdb table, and some are missing; sequencing was by immunoSEQ multiplex PCR. The DNA gave D and trimming, while V, J and clone size come from that table. Of 250,000 to 300,000 clones listed, around 91% are singletons. The gene calls are TRBV5-6 and TRBJ2-7, with a possible D match to TRBD2 (6 bases). The sequence derives from a woman in her fifties or sixties with acute or convalescent COVID-19. Material: peripheral blood. The CDR3 sequence is CASSFGTLNYEQYF. CDR3 bases: TGTGCCAGCAGCTTCGGGACTCTGAACTACGAGCAGTACTTC.